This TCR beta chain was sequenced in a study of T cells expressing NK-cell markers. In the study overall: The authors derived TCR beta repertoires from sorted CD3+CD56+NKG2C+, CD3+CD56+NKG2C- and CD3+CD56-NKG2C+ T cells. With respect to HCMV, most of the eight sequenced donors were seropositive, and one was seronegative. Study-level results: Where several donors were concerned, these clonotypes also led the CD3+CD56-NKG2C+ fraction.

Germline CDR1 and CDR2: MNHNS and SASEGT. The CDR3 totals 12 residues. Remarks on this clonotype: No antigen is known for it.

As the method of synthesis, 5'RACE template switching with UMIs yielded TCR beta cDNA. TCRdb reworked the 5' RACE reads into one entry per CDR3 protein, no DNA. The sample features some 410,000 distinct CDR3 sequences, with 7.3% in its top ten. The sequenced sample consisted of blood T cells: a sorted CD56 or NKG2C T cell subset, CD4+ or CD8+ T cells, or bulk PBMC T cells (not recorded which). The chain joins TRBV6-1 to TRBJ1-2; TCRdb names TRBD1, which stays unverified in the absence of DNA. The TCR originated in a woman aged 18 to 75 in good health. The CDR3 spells CASSVGTAGYTF.